These 6 T cell receptor beta chains were sequenced from one sample in a study of neoadjuvant anti-PD-1 for oral cavity cancer. Data came from immunoSEQ multiplex PCR; TCRdb stores just in-frame clones and leaves some out. The sample lists 15,000 to 20,000 clones; over 65% were seen once. The specimen comprised PBMCs, sampled before nivolumab (anti-PD-1) treatment. These TCRs come from a person aged 35-79 years with oral cavity squamous cell carcinoma.

V is TRBV30 and J is TRBJ1-5; a weak D match, TRBD1 (5 bases). The CDR3 covers 13 residues. Germline CDR1 reads GTSNPN; CDR2 reads SVGIG (reference sequence). V dropped 3 bases and J dropped 1 base, with 7 bases sitting between them. CDR3 sequence (DNA): TGTGCCTGGAGAGGGGACAGCAATCAGCCCCAGCATTTT. Translated, it gives CAWRGDSNQPQHF.

This clone was counted a few times. The gene calls are TRBV6-5 and TRBJ1-1, with D possibly matching TRBD1 (6 bases). The CDR3 is made up of 14 amino acids. V was clipped by 2 bases and J by 4 bases, with 11 bases between them. Germline-derived CDR1 and CDR2 are MNHEY and SVGAGI. DNA of the CDR3: TGTGCCAGCAGTTACGCCTCCAGGGGCACTGAAGCTTTCTTT. Amino acid sequence: CASSYASRGTEAFF.

This clone was seen a handful of times. The chain carries TRBV6-6 and TRBJ2-1, with TRBD1 matching over 10 bases. V lost 6 bases to trimming and J lost 9 bases; unmatched junction nucleotides: 11. The CDR3 has 15 residues. Germline V lookup: CDR1 MNHNY, CDR2 SVGAGI (reference sequence). The CDR3 protein is CASREQGQGSGEQFF. Written as DNA, the CDR3 is TGTGCCAGCAGAGAACAGGGACAGGGGTCAGGTGAGCAGTTCTTC.

This CDR3 is CASSPDGGLLGYTF. DNA of the CDR3: TGTGCCAGCAGCCCGGATGGAGGGCTCCTTGGCTACACCTTC. The chain employs TRBV7-9 and TRBJ1-2; the D is unclear. The germline gives CDR1 SEHNR, CDR2 FQNEAQ (reference sequence). The CDR3 covers 14 residues. V lost 5 bases, J lost 7 bases, and 17 bases lay in between.

V gene TRBV6-6 combines with J gene TRBJ1-1, with D unresolved. Trimming removed 2 bases at V and 4 bases at J, with 14 bases between. This CDR3 is 15 amino acids long. Germline CDR1 MNHNY, CDR2 SVGAGI (reference sequence). The CDR3 DNA follows: TGTGCCAGCAGTTACGTTGGCCTCTCGGGCACTGAAGCTTTCTTT. Encoded protein: CASSYVGLSGTEAFF.

This chain uses TRBV6-5 with TRBJ2-7, with TRBD2 matching over 12 bases. The CDR3 extends over 15 amino acids. Germline CDR1 reads MNHEY; CDR2 reads SVGAGI. V trimming: 0 bases; J trimming: 3 bases; junction bases outside the gene matches: 0. CDR3 DNA: TGTGCCAGCAGTTACTCGGGACTAGCGGGCTACGAGCAGTACTTC. Amino acids: CASSYSGLAGYEQYF.